The rows below give T cell receptor beta chains drawn from one sample of a study of response to subunit inactivated influenza vaccine. From the RT-PCR reads, TCRdb called clonotypes with MiXCR, one entry per CDR3 protein. The top ten clones hold 2.8% of a sample with some 550,000 distinct CDR3 sequences, approximately 24% of them seen once. The sample was also reused in another study, on T cells expressing NK-cell markers.

Here the sequenced sample was CD4+ T cells sorted from PBMCs, taken about 13 days after vaccination. These TCRs come from a man aged 50 to 59 who received an inactivated influenza vaccine. Each CDR3 is given with its conserved first and last residue. Clone size is not always given. Where it is, it says once, few, many or a class for expanded clones.

TRBV6-2/TRBV6-3	TRBJ2-7	-	CASRGTGQQAYEQYF
TRBV2	TRBJ1-5	few	CASSDRGLRNQPQHF
TRBV20-1	TRBJ2-1	few	CSGTSGRDYEQFF
TRBV11-2	TRBJ2-1	-	CASSSGRPSYNEQFF
TRBV7-2	TRBJ2-3	-	CASGQQGSADTQYF
TRBV7-2	TRBJ2-5	-	CASSQTGPGQRGETQYF
TRBV7-9	TRBJ1-5	many	CASSLQGQSNQPQHF
TRBV12-3/TRBV12-4	TRBJ2-2	few	CASILEGQLSGELFF
TRBV7-2	TRBJ1-1	-	CATKPGQGLTEAFF
TRBV7-2	TRBJ2-1	-	CASSWDLGYNEQFF
TRBV28	TRBJ2-5	-	CASSLYGGRETQYF
TRBV7-2	TRBJ1-6	few	CASSAWEIGNSPLHF
TRBV7-6	TRBJ2-5	few	CASSLVGTSQETQYF
TRBV6-4	TRBJ2-3	few	CASSTGVASTDTQYF
TRBV10-3	TRBJ2-7	-	CALSSGLTSEQYF
TRBV20-1	TRBJ2-3	-	CSAANRDSSTDTQYF
TRBV6-2/TRBV6-3	TRBJ1-1	few	CASTTGAAMGLGKNTEAFF
TRBV7-9	TRBJ2-1	-	CASSLVRSSGGNEQFF
TRBV5-6	TRBJ2-3	-	CASSLVRRPTDTQYF
TRBV29-1	TRBJ1-3	few	CSVGEGSGNTIYF
TRBV5-1	TRBJ2-5	-	CASSLSVAGGQETQYF
TRBV13	TRBJ1-6	few	CASSLGQGSYSPLHF
TRBV20-1	TRBJ1-5	-	CSARVPSNQPQHF